This TCR beta chain derives from a study of shared clonotypes between healthy human individuals. Whole-study results and caveats: Genetic and exposure-history diversity was limited by the few donors.

Roughly 89 million PBMCs served as the genomic DNA source for unsorted samples. Germline values: CDR1 SEHNR, CDR2 FQNEAQ (reference sequence). V was shortened by 4 bases and J by 2 bases, with 16 bases between the two germline ends. The CDR3 has 16 residues. Ten immunoSEQ deep assay plates were used to sequence the DNA of unsorted PBMCs. Authors' data handling: There were no quality scores in the junction-only immunoSEQ sequences, so filtering differed. Sequencing was performed with immunoSEQ multiplex PCR; in TCRdb, only in-frame clones are kept and a portion is missing. From that table come the V and J calls and clone size; the DNA was used to work out D and trimming. Of hundreds of thousands of clones listed, roughly four fifths are singletons. On this clone itself: The antigen is not known.

The receptor was derived from a woman aged 35 to 49 in good health. Some clones in this sample may be carry-over from other donors' samples. V and J are TRBV7-9 and TRBJ2-3; D tentatively reads TRBD1 or TRBD2 (5 bases each). Sequenced: PBMCs. The CDR3 bases are TGTGCCAGCAGCTCGCATCCGGGACGGATCACAGATACGCAGTATTTT. It codes for CASSSHPGRITDTQYF.